This is a list of T cell receptor beta chains from one sample in a study of cytomegalovirus exposure and HLA in healthy donors. Profiled with immunoSEQ multiplex PCR; TCRdb holds only in-frame clones, not every one. The sample shows about 140,000 clones, 82% of them seen only once. Sequencing was done on a sample of PBMCs. Receptors were obtained from a male donor in good health and CMV-seronegative. Each CDR3 is given with its conserved first and last residue. The D gene is left open where the match is weak. Rows may omit the clone size; those that give it use once, few, many or a size class.

v_call	clone_size	cdr3_length	j_call	d_call	cdr3_nt	cdr3_aa
TRBV2	.	15	TRBJ2-5	TRBD1	TGTGCCAGCCTCTTGCCGGGACAGGGAGAGGGAACCCAGTACTTC	CASLLPGQGEGTQYF
TRBV27	once	14	TRBJ2-1	TRBD2	TGTGCCAGCAGTCTCGGGACTAGTGACAATGAGCAGTTCTTC	CASSLGTSDNEQFF
TRBV5-1	once	16	TRBJ2-7	.	TGCGCCAGCAGCTCAGCGGGTTTGTGGAACTCAGGCGAGCAATACTTC	CASSSAGLWNSGEQYF
TRBV27	.	13	TRBJ2-7	TRBD2	TGTGCCAGCAGCTTAGCGGGCCCCTACGAGCAGTACTTC	CASSLAGPYEQYF
TRBV6-6	.	15	TRBJ2-2	.	TGTGCCAGCAGTTACCGGTCGGGGAACACCGGGGAGCTGTTTTTT	CASSYRSGNTGELFF
TRBV15	.	14	TRBJ1-6	.	TGTGCCACCAGCAGAAGGACTTTGAATTCACCCCTCCACTTT	CATSRRTLNSPLHF
TRBV9	once	14	TRBJ2-1	.	TGTGCCAGCAGCGTAGTTTTGGCTTCTAATGAGCAGTTCTTC	CASSVVLASNEQFF
TRBV2	.	14	TRBJ2-5	.	TGTGCCAGCAGTGAGATTCTGGGCAGTCGGACCCAGTACTTC	CASSEILGSRTQYF
TRBV6-6	.	16	TRBJ2-1	TRBD2	TGTGCCAGCAGCCGGGAATCGGGAGGGTTTTTAAATGAGCAGTTCTTC	CASSRESGGFLNEQFF
TRBV2	.	12	TRBJ1-1	.	TGTGCCAGCAGGGACCCGGGGACTGAAGCTTTCTTT	CASRDPGTEAFF
TRBV7-9	.	16	TRBJ1-5	.	TGTGCCAGCAGCCCCCCCGGAGACGGCTACTATCAGCCCCAGCATTTT	CASSPPGDGYYQPQHF
TRBV20-1	.	11	TRBJ2-5	.	TGCAGTCACAGGGTCCAAGAGACCCAGTACTTC	CSHRVQETQYF
TRBV5-5	.	12	TRBJ2-3	.	TGTGCCAGCAGCGAGGGCACTGATACGCAGTATTTT	CASSEGTDTQYF
TRBV2	.	16	TRBJ2-3	.	TGTGCCAGCACGGTTCGGTCCAGGTCGGCGCTAGATACGCAGTATTTT	CASTVRSRSALDTQYF
TRBV6-5	.	14	TRBJ2-7	TRBD1	TGTGCCAGCAGTTACTCCTGGACAGGGGCCGAGCAGTACTTC	CASSYSWTGAEQYF
TRBV5-1	.	14	TRBJ2-1	.	TGCGCCAGCAGCTTGGGGCGGGGAGGGGGTGAGCAGTTCTTC	CASSLGRGGGEQFF
TRBV19	.	15	TRBJ2-2	TRBD2	TGTGCCAGTAGTCTACTAGCGGGAGGGGGCGGGGAGCTGTTTTTT	CASSLLAGGGGELFF
TRBV18	.	16	TRBJ2-1	TRBD2	TGTGCCAGCTCACCAAGCGGGACTAGCGGCCACAATGAGCAGTTCTTC	CASSPSGTSGHNEQFF
TRBV7-9	.	12	TRBJ2-7	.	TGTGCCAGCAGCTCGGGATTCTACGAGCAGTACTTC	CASSSGFYEQYF
TRBV28	few	13	TRBJ1-3	.	TGTGCCAGCACCTACGCAGCAGGGGTCCCCATATATTTT	CASTYAAGVPIYF
TRBV4-1	.	15	TRBJ2-7	TRBD2	TGCGCCAGCAGTCTGACTAGCGGGAAAGCCTACGAGCAGTACTTC	CASSLTSGKAYEQYF
TRBV2	.	13	TRBJ2-1	TRBD2	TGTGCCAGCAGTGGGACTAGCGGGGAGGAGCAGTTCTTC	CASSGTSGEEQFF
TRBV29-1	.	14	TRBJ1-1	.	TGCAGCGTTGCAAACGGACTGCCTATCGCTGAAGCTTTCTTT	CSVANGLPIAEAFF